The 29 T cell receptor beta chains listed next were all sequenced from one sample in a study of blood T cells in healthy people across ages. A J-beta primer mix and a sample-barcoded 5' primer were used in a second PCR of roughly 6 to 12 cycles. Each CDR3 protein is one row after TCRdb ran MiXCR on the 5' RACE reads. This table holds under 1,100,000 distinct CDR3 sequences, approximately 25% found once. This same sample was also taken into another study, of T cells of mothers and their children.

Sequenced sample: blood. These TCRs come from a girl aged 2-15 years in good health.

The chain recombines TRBV5-1 with TRBJ2-3; no reliable D call. The V and J ends lost 2 bases and 5 bases respectively, with 12 bases between them. CDR3 length equals 14 residues. Looked up from germline, CDR1 is SGHRS and CDR2 is YFSETQ. CDR3 loop: CASSLKVTLDTQYF. The DNA of the CDR3 is TGCGCCAGCAGCTTAAAGGTCACCCTAGATACGCAGTATTTT.

The chain joins TRBV2 to TRBJ2-2; TRBD1 is a possible D gene (7 bases). Looked up from germline, CDR1 is SNHLY and CDR2 is FYNNEI. V was shortened by 7 bases and J by 4 bases, with 19 bases between the two germline ends. The CDR3 sequence is 16 residues long. CDR3 DNA sequence: TGTGCCAGCATAGAAACGGAGGGGGCCCTCACCGGGGAGCTGTTTTTT. This sequence encodes CASIETEGALTGELFF.

A note on this clonotype: The junction differs from germline at one of its ends, possibly a read error. The chain carries TRBV5-1 and TRBJ1-2; perhaps TRBD1 as D (5 bases). The germline gives CDR1 SGHRS, CDR2 YFSETQ. This CDR3 has 14 residues. CDR3 coding DNA: TGCGCCGGCAGCTTGAGTCGCGGGACGGATGGCTACACCTTC. The encoded protein is CAGSLSRGTDGYTF.

V gene TRBV2 combines with J gene TRBJ2-7, with TRBD1 identical over 7 bases. CDR3 length: 15 residues. The V gene end was trimmed by 5 bases and the J gene end by 5 bases; junction bases not matched to a gene: 12. Germline loops: CDR1 SNHLY, CDR2 FYNNEI. The CDR3 spells CASSWTGRGRDEQYF. The CDR3 region has the DNA TGTGCCAGCAGTTGGACAGGTCGGGGTCGCGACGAGCAGTACTTC.

The rearrangement joins TRBV20-1 to TRBJ1-5, with D possibly being TRBD1 (5 bases). CDR1 is DFQATT and CDR2 is SNEGSKA in the germline V gene (reference sequence). Trimming removed 5 bases from V and 5 bases from J, with 19 bases in between. The CDR3 covers 15 residues. Here the CDR3 reads CSAEGIYEGHQPQHF. The CDR3 nucleotides are TGCAGTGCTGAGGGGATATACGAAGGACATCAGCCCCAGCATTTT.

A few counts support this clonotype. The CDR3 bases are TGTGCCAGCAGCTTAGCGGGAGGGACTAGCGGGAGTCAAAACAATGAGCAGTTCTTC. As protein: CASSLAGGTSGSQNNEQFF. The chain carries TRBV7-8 and TRBJ2-1, with 14 bases identical to TRBD2. With V trimmed by 0 bases and J by 5 bases, 9 bases remained unmatched. Per the germline V gene, CDR1 is SGHVS and CDR2 is FQNEAQ. The CDR3 length is 19 residues.

This clonotype turned up a few times. This sequence joins TRBV7-2 and TRBJ2-5, with 14 nucleotides matching TRBD2. J was trimmed by 1 base and V by 3 bases; bases with no gene match: 4. Germline V gives CDR1 SGHTA, CDR2 FQGNSA. There are 17 residues in the CDR3. The CDR3 DNA reads as TGTGCCAGCAGCTTGGGACTAGCGGGAGTCACCCAAGAGACCCAGTACTTC. This encodes CASSLGLAGVTQETQYF. The full variable domain, rest sourced from reference TRBV7-2 and TRBJ2-5, is GAGVSQSPSNKVTEKGKDVELRCDPISGHTALYWYRQSLGQGLEFLIYFQGNSAPDKSGLPSDRFSAERTGGSVSTLTIQRTQQEDSAVYLCASSLGLAGVTQETQYFGPGTRLLVL.

There are a few counts of this clonotype. V and J are TRBV25-1 and TRBJ1-2; the D is unclear. V was shortened by 5 bases and J by 0 bases, with 22 bases between the two germline ends. Looked up from germline, CDR1 is MGHDK and CDR2 is SYGVNS. The CDR3 consists of 18 residues. CDR3 nucleotide sequence: TGTGCCAGCAGTCCGCCTTTAACCGGGCCCTCTTCTAACTATGGCTACACCTTC. It is translated as CASSPPLTGPSSNYGYTF.

V gene TRBV20-1 combines with J gene TRBJ1-4, with 11 bases matching TRBD1. There are 15 residues in the CDR3. Germline CDR1 DFQATT, CDR2 SNEGSKA (reference sequence). V lost 2 bases to trimming and J lost 7 bases; unmatched junction nucleotides: 6. Here the CDR3 reads CSARLPGQGVEKLFF. CDR3 nucleotides: TGCAGTGCTAGATTACCGGGACAGGGGGTTGAAAAACTGTTTTTT.

The chain joins TRBV3-1 to TRBJ2-1; D unresolved. Germline CDR1 LGHDT, CDR2 YNNKEL (reference sequence). The CDR3 spans 13 residues. Trimming took 6 bases from V and 8 from J, leaving 14 bases between them. CDR3 amino acids: CASSPSVADEQFF. The CDR3 DNA sequence: TGTGCCAGCAGTCCCTCCGTGGCGGATGAGCAGTTCTTC.

The chain couples TRBV20-1 to TRBJ2-3; D is possibly TRBD2 (5 bases). V was cut by 3 bases and J by 0 bases, with 13 bases left in between. CDR1 and CDR2 from the germline V gene are DFQATT and SNEGSKA (reference sequence). The CDR3 is 15 amino acids. CDR3 DNA sequence: TGCAGTGCTAGTGAGATGCGGACTAGCACAGATACGCAGTATTTT. It codes for CSASEMRTSTDTQYF.

The genes are TRBV20-1 and TRBJ2-7; 9 bases fit TRBD2. This CDR3 region has 17 residues. The germline V gene encodes CDR1 DFQATT and CDR2 SNEGSKA (reference sequence). The CDR3: CRGRGIVAGAVIYEQYF. The DNA of the CDR3 is TGCAGGGGGAGGGGGATTGTAGCGGGGGCGGTGATCTACGAGCAGTACTTC.

This clonotype was detected only a few times. V gene TRBV12-5 combines with J gene TRBJ2-3; D is tentatively TRBD1 or TRBD2 (5 bases each). Trimming pared 8 bases from V and 4 bases from J, leaving 13 bases between. Germline CDR1 reads LGHNT; CDR2 reads FRNRAP. The CDR3 runs to 13 residues. The CDR3 spells CASKIGAADTQYF. Here the CDR3 DNA reads TGTGCTAGTAAGATCGGGGCCGCAGATACGCAGTATTTT.

The chain combines TRBV15 with TRBJ2-1, with a weak D call TRBD1 (6 bases). The germline V gene encodes CDR1 LNHNV and CDR2 YYDKDF (reference sequence). The CDR3 is 16 amino acids. Trimming shortened V by 1 base and J by 3 bases, and 13 bases separated the two germline ends. The chain's CDR3 is CATSRGGQTYYNEQFF. Written as DNA, the CDR3 is TGTGCCACCAGCAGAGGTGGACAGACCTACTACAATGAGCAGTTCTTC.

This clonotype was seen a few times. The chain has TRBV12-3 or TRBV12-4 and TRBJ2-3, with D unresolved. The CDR3 extends over 16 amino acids. Trimming took 6 bases from V and 4 from J, leaving 20 bases between them. The CDR3 reads CASSPAFEGSADTQYF. CDR3 coding DNA: TGTGCCAGCAGCCCTGCTTTCGAAGGAAGTGCAGATACGCAGTATTTT.

This clonotype has a handful of counts. This chain uses TRBV15 with TRBJ2-5, with a tentative D call TRBD2 (5 bases). The J call may be mistaken, given a closer DNA end match to TRBJ2-1. The CDR3 is 16 residues long. Germline V gene data show CDR1 as LNHNV and CDR2 as YYDKDF (reference sequence). The DNA of the CDR3 is TGTGCCACCAGCAGAGCACCCCGAGATGAGGGCAATGAGCAGTTCTTC. It is translated as CATSRAPRDEGNEQFF.

This rearrangement joins TRBV10-3 to TRBJ2-1; TRBD2 might be the D (6 bases). The J call may be faulty, since TRBJ2-7 better matches the DNA end. Germline V CDR1 and CDR2: ENHRY, SYGVKD. This CDR3 is built from 13 residues. CDR3: CAISDGRRGEQYF. The DNA for the CDR3 is TGTGCCATCAGTGACGGAAGGAGGGGCGAGCAGTACTTC.

The sample holds a few counts of this clonotype. This rearrangement joins TRBV7-8 to TRBJ2-7; D is possibly TRBD1 (5 bases). The V gene lost 0 bases and the J gene lost 6 bases, with 15 bases spanning the gap. Germline CDR1 reads SGHVS; CDR2 reads FQNEAQ. This CDR3 has 15 amino acids. CDR3 sequence (DNA): TGTGCCAGCAGCTTAGCGGCAGGGCCTTTGGGCGAGCAGTACTTC. It specifies CASSLAAGPLGEQYF. Full variable domain (missing parts from reference TRBV7-8 and TRBJ2-7): GAGVSQSPRYKVAKRGQDVALRCDPISGHVSLFWYQQALGQGPEFLTYFQNEAQLDKSGLPSDRFFAERPEGSVSTLKIQRTQQEDSAVYLCASSLAAGPLGEQYFGPGTRLTVT.

This clonotype was counted only a few times. CDR3: CASSANSGQRGTDTQYF. CDR3 DNA sequence: TGTGCCAGCAGCGCAAATTCTGGGCAGAGGGGCACAGATACGCAGTATTTT. V is TRBV5-4 and J is TRBJ2-3, with D possibly being TRBD2 (5 bases). CDR3 length: 17 amino acids. Germline CDR1 reads SGHNT; CDR2 reads YYREEE (reference sequence). V lost 4 bases and J lost 1, with 19 bases in between.

This clonotype turned up a few times. CDR3 sequence reads: CASSLERDGNYGYTF. For the CDR3, the DNA is TGTGCCAGCAGTTTAGAACGGGACGGCAACTATGGCTACACCTTC. The V and J genes are TRBV27 and TRBJ1-2; a possible D gene is TRBD1 (5 bases). In germline, CDR1 is MNHEY, CDR2 SMNVEV (reference sequence). The CDR3 runs to 15 residues. V dropped 2 bases and J dropped 2 bases, with 12 bases sitting between them.

In its sample, this clonotype was seen a few times. The chain joins TRBV7-8 to TRBJ2-5; 8 nucleotides line up with TRBD2. The J call may be mistaken, given a closer DNA end match to TRBJ2-1. The CDR3 extends over 15 amino acids. Germline CDR1 reads SGHVS; CDR2 reads FQNEAQ. CDR3 protein: CASSLRVLADNEQFF. DNA of the CDR3: TGTGCCAGCAGCTTAAGAGTACTAGCGGACAATGAGCAGTTCTTC.

Concerning this clonotype: Germline is not matched at one junction end, which may reflect a read error. The chain recombines TRBV7-9 with TRBJ2-1; no clear D gene. Per germline, CDR1 SEHNR and CDR2 FQNEAQ (reference sequence). The CDR3 covers 15 residues. CDR3 DNA: TGTGCCAGCAGCTCCACACCCAACTCCTACAATGAACAGTTCTTC. Translated, it gives CASSSTPNSYNEQFF.

This clonotype turned up a few times. In DNA, the CDR3 is TGTGCCAGCCGTACTGGTCAGGGGAGAGATACGCAGTATTTT. Its translation is CASRTGQGRDTQYF. V and J are TRBV7-2 and TRBJ2-3; perhaps TRBD1 as D (6 bases). This CDR3 contains 14 residues. Germline-derived CDR1 and CDR2 are SGHTA and FQGNSA. Trimming pared 8 bases from V and 5 bases from J, leaving 17 bases between.

This clonotype came up a few times. The chain combines TRBV29-1 with TRBJ2-1; D not certain. Germline-derived CDR1 and CDR2 are SQVTM and ANQGSEA. The CDR3 is 10 amino acids. The ends were cut back, 3 bases at V and 7 bases at J, with 4 bases in the middle. This CDR3 reads CSVDVNEQFF. CDR3 nucleotide sequence: TGCAGCGTTGATGTAAATGAGCAGTTCTTC.

This chain uses TRBV27 with TRBJ2-7; 10 bases fit TRBD1. Germline V gene data show CDR1 as MNHEY and CDR2 as SMNVEV (reference sequence). The CDR3 is 14 residues long. V gave up 4 bases and J gave up 2 bases; unmatched junction bases: 2. CDR3 amino acids: CASSWTGGPYEQYF. The CDR3 DNA sequence: TGTGCCAGCAGTTGGACAGGGGGGCCCTACGAGCAGTACTTC.

The V and J genes are TRBV24-1 and TRBJ2-4, with D uncertain. The CDR3 length is 13 residues. Germline V lookup: CDR1 KGHDR, CDR2 SFDVKD. V dropped 12 bases and J dropped 6 bases, with 17 bases sitting between them. The CDR3 loop reads CAPTSGDLNIQYF. The CDR3 nucleotides are TGTGCCCCGACTTCAGGAGATTTAAACATTCAGTACTTC.

This clonotype occurred a few times. The chain joins TRBV5-1 to TRBJ2-6, with D perhaps TRBD1 (6 bases). The CDR3 loop spans 15 amino acids. CDR1 is SGHRS, CDR2 YFSETQ, per germline. Trimming took off 4 bases at V and 2 bases at J, with 10 bases between the two ends. The CDR3 coding sequence is TGCGCCAGCAGCCAATCAGGGGCTGGGGCCAACGTCCTGACTTTC. Protein product: CASSQSGAGANVLTF. The full variable domain, rest sourced from reference TRBV5-1 and TRBJ2-6, is KAGVTQTPRYLIKTRGQQVTLSCSPISGHRSVSWYQQTPGQGLQFLFEYFSETQRNKGNFPGRFSGRQFSNSRSEMNVSTLELGDSALYLCASSQSGAGANVLTFGAGSRLTVL.

The rearrangement uses TRBV7-8 and TRBJ1-4; TRBD1 aligns across 7 bases. The CDR3 runs 15 residues. The V and J ends lost 5 bases and 5 bases, in that order; junction bases with no gene match: 8. Germline loops: CDR1 SGHVS, CDR2 FQNEAQ. The CDR3 sequence is CASSPGGPRNEKLFF. The CDR3 DNA reads TGTGCCAGCAGCCCAGGGGGGCCCCGGAATGAAAAACTGTTTTTT.

This clonotype was observed a few times. V gene TRBV6-1 combines with J gene TRBJ1-1; unclear D gene. Trimming removed 4 bases from V and 4 bases from J, with 10 bases in between. CDR3 length: 13 residues. Germline loops: CDR1 MNHNS, CDR2 SASEGT. In DNA form, the CDR3 reads TGTGCCAGCAGTGTAGCAGGACGCACTGAAGCTTTCTTT. The encoded protein is CASSVAGRTEAFF.